This is a list of T cell receptor beta chains from one sample in a study of blood T cells in healthy people across ages. TCRdb reprocessed the 5' RACE reads via MiXCR and lists one record per CDR3 protein. The table records about 780,000 distinct CDR3 sequences, about 47% of them present only once. Sequencing was carried out using blood. These receptors all come from a man older than 75 in good health. Both conserved end residues are part of each CDR3.

>TRBJ2-1|TRBV2
CASSVSIAGEGHEQFF
>TRBJ2-6|TRBV5-1
CASSLETGGSSGANVLTF
>TRBJ1-1|TRBV28
CASSSGTLEAFF
>TRBJ2-3|TRBV5-6
CASSLQGQTITDTQYF
>TRBJ2-4|TRBV20-1
CSAAGTSGPGRGSEEQYF
>-|TRBV5-1
CASSLYTGSSYNEQYF
>TRBJ2-1|TRBV11-2
CASRTRAGVYNEQFF
>TRBJ1-5|TRBV28
CASSFSAYGYSNQPQHF
>TRBJ1-1|TRBV18
CASSPGAGGLDTEAFF
>TRBJ2-5|TRBV30
CACSRSGKQETQYF
>TRBJ2-7|TRBV12-3/TRBV12-4
CASSRIFNYEQYF
>TRBJ2-4|TRBV6-1
CASSTQSTGRVAKNIQYF
>TRBJ2-7|TRBV10-3
CAIRDMGGAYEQYF
>TRBJ2-7|TRBV5-1
CASSFRGQTSSYEQYF
>TRBJ2-2|TRBV7-3
CASSPRFFGELFF
>TRBJ2-1|TRBV6-5
CASRTGFSYNEQFF
>TRBJ2-1|TRBV20-1
CSAKQRLADYNEQFF
>TRBJ2-3|TRBV4-3
CASSLIRGGLDTQYF
>TRBJ2-7|TRBV10-3
CAISAGLYEQYF
>TRBJ2-5|TRBV30
CAWRTGHSLVGQYF
>TRBJ2-7|TRBV5-1
CASSLAASGGYEQYF
>TRBJ2-3|TRBV20-1
CSAELAGRADTQYF
>TRBJ2-1|TRBV24-1
CATSRPETNEQFF
>TRBJ2-7|TRBV9
CASSVDRLVASLREQYF
>TRBJ2-1|TRBV5-1
CASSFEQAGTLDEQFF
>TRBJ2-1|TRBV6-2/TRBV6-3
CASSYIYNEQFF
>-|TRBV25-1
CASSGLAGEQETQYF
>TRBJ2-5|TRBV5-1
CASSLLRPSGRNEQYF
>TRBJ1-5|TRBV20-1
CSARGRQGRQPQHF
>TRBJ2-7|TRBV28
CASSFPFGSPYEQYF
>TRBJ2-3|TRBV4-1
CASSQGEHRGVVDTQYF
>TRBJ1-1|TRBV7-6
CASSSSGRGPNMNTEAFF
>TRBJ2-3|TRBV30
CAWNGITDTQYF
>TRBJ2-7|TRBV11-1
CASSLRTGSSYEQYF
>TRBJ1-2|TRBV6-5
CPSSRTGAGYTF
>TRBJ2-4|TRBV4-2
CAGSQDPGLASYNEQYF
>TRBJ1-4|TRBV20-1
CSARLRDGEKLFF
>TRBJ2-7|TRBV9
CASRGQGWEQYF
>TRBJ1-1|TRBV4-1
CASSQDGGTGRTEAFF
>TRBJ2-7|TRBV7-8
CASSEQGADSYEQYF
>TRBJ1-2|TRBV28
CASSNSAYGYTF
>TRBJ2-3|TRBV5-5
CASRNASGGSTDTQYF
>TRBJ2-3|TRBV25-1
CVSVPTGSSTDTQYF
>TRBJ2-5|TRBV4-1
CASSQPLRAPVNEQYF
>TRBJ2-3|TRBV15
CATSRDERFTDTQYF
>TRBJ2-1|TRBV24-1
CATSDFRRGRNEQFF
>TRBJ2-3|TRBV14
CASSQNTGADTQYF
>TRBJ2-4|TRBV4-2
CASSQDRRGREEKQYF
>TRBJ2-1|TRBV4-2
CASSQEGANNEQFF
>TRBJ2-5|TRBV20-1
CNVRGTSGRSGEQYF